This T cell receptor beta chain was recorded in a study of blood T cells in healthy people across ages. A second PCR, run for roughly 7 to 12 cycles, used a sample-barcoded 5' primer plus a J-beta primer mix. TCRdb used MiXCR to reprocess the 5' RACE reads, holding one entry per CDR3 protein. The table has 1 million to 1.2 million distinct CDR3 sequences, roughly two fifths seen once. The CDR3 covers 15 residues. J was trimmed by 14 bases and V by 3 bases; bases with no gene match: 16. The germline gives CDR1 MDHEN, CDR2 SYDVKM. The sample taken for sequencing was blood. This receptor was identified in a man younger than 35 in good health. The chain recombines TRBV28 with TRBJ2-3; TRBD1 agrees at 8 bases. The CDR3 nucleotides are TGTGCCAGCAGTTTGACCCCGGGACAGGAGAAAAAGTCGTATTTT. Translated: CASSLTPGQEKKSYF. Using reference TRBV28 and TRBJ2-3 for the parts outside the CDR3, the full variable domain is DVKVTQSSRYLVKRTGEKVFLECVQDMDHENMFWYRQDPGLGLRLIYFSYDVKMKEKGDIPEGYSVSREKKERFSLILESASTNQTSMYLCASSLTPGQEKKSYFGPGTRLTVL.